This TCR beta chain is drawn from a study of CD8 T cells in ankylosing spondylitis (dated by TCRdb to about 2017). As for the study more broadly: To find TCR variants linked to disease, the study profiled T cell receptor beta repertoires in ankylosing spondylitis patients and healthy donors. In total, the full study cohort was made up of 100 to 140 healthy donors and about two dozen ankylosing spondylitis patients. Samples of peripheral blood were taken, and for ankylosing spondylitis patients, synovial fluid was collected as well. What the authors observed across the whole study: Some TCR beta motif variants had previously been reported in synovial fluid and blood of reactive arthritis patients, which suggested common disease-initiation mechanisms. Significant enrichment of the disease-linked clones was reported in matched synovial fluid samples from ankylosing spondylitis patients. Blood from ankylosing spondylitis patients appeared to be characterized by a TCR beta motif composed of under 10 highly homologous amino acid variants. The disease-linked clones showed a CD8+ phenotype and occurred at relatively low frequencies in peripheral blood.

About this clonotype: Its antigen remains undetermined. The record has no base qualities; no much larger clone is one base away.

V is shortened by 0 bases, J by 7 bases, and the region joining them spans 16 bases. Sequences LGHNA (CDR1) and YSLEER (CDR2) are obtained from the germline V gene. The CDR3, cysteine through phenylalanine, is 15 amino acids long. Just CDR3 DNA is preserved here, 45 bases in frame from base 1. Sequencer: Illumina HiSeq 2500. TCR beta libraries were prepared by quantitative 5'-RACE with molecular barcodes. The original methods were these. Disease-linked TCR variants were identified with a new computational method built on a probabilistic model of VDJ rearrangement. The raw public reads went through TCRdb reprocessing: fastp at Q25, MiXCR clone calling, in-frame beta chains kept. A single entry per CDR3 protein holds the most common genes and DNA from its merged rows. These V and J calls originate from TCRdb's pipeline instead of the authors' own analysis. This sample gives 220,000 or so distinct CDR3 sequences in total; roughly 18% of them show up just once. The ten largest clones add up to under 45% of the sample.

The source material was blood, either unsorted or a sorted T cell fraction (not recorded which). This chain joins TRBV4-3 to TRBJ2-7; the D gene cannot be named for sure. The TCR originated in a male donor with ankylosing spondylitis. The DNA sequence follows: TGCGCCAGCAGCCAAGAAAAGGGAATTCGGGCAGAGCAGTACTTC. Its amino acids are CASSQEKGIRAEQYF.